This entry describes one T cell receptor beta chain. The CDR3 extends over 15 amino acids. Trimming removed 1 base from V and 2 bases from J, with 8 bases in between. Germline lookup yields CDR1 LGHNA and CDR2 YNFKEQ. This sample was taken from a study of T cell changes during pregnancy in multiple sclerosis. Profiled with immunoSEQ multiplex PCR; TCRdb holds only in-frame clones, not every one. The sample carries around 71,000 clones, approximately 90% recorded once. The input for sequencing was peripheral blood, taken in the third trimester of pregnancy. The gene calls are TRBV4-2 and TRBJ2-2, with unresolved D. This clonotype was obtained from a female donor with multiple sclerosis, enrolled in a pregnancy study. The CDR3 here is CASSQGLSNTGELFF. For the CDR3, the DNA is TGTGCCAGCAGCCAAGGACTCAGTAACACCGGGGAGCTGTTTTTT.